The 26 T cell receptor beta chains below come from one sample, sequenced in a study of human T cells and chemical hapten exposure (dated by TCRdb to about 2021). Library generation was performed with RACE. Sequencing used a NextSeq 500. TCRdb reran the public reads through fastp at Q25 and MiXCR, keeping productive beta chains. Each entry merges the rows of one CDR3 protein and shows their most common DNA and genes. The sample table shows around 99,000 distinct CDR3 sequences, and about an eighth are seen once. In total, the top ten clones hold over 2% of the sample. Interpreted using the paper, the time point label stands for: patch test 1, 2 weeks after DPC sensitization. What the treatment or condition label conveys for this sample: therapeutic diphenylcyclopropenone sensitization with weekly scalp DPC. The starting material was whole blood, obtained in connection with sensitization to the hapten diphenylcyclopropenone (DPC). These receptors all stem from a woman aged 40 to 50 with alopecia areata. Some clones in this sample may be carry-over from other donors' samples.

The chain carries TRBV28 and TRBJ2-1, with 9 bases identical to TRBD2. CDR3 length equals 17 residues. In germline, CDR1 is MDHEN, CDR2 SYDVKM. V was pared by 3 bases and J by 3 bases, with 9 bases of the junction left unmatched. The CDR3 here is CASSLDLLAGNYNEQFF. CDR3 bases: TGTGCCAGCAGTTTGGACCTCCTAGCGGGGAACTACAATGAGCAGTTCTTC. The whole variable domain, filled in from reference TRBV28 and TRBJ2-1, reads DVKVTQSSRYLVKRTGEKVFLECVQDMDHENMFWYRQDPGLGLRLIYFSYDVKMKEKGDIPEGYSVSREKKERFSLILESASTNQTSMYLCASSLDLLAGNYNEQFFGPGTRLTVL.

This clonotype was found a few times. The V call is TRBV28, the J call TRBJ2-7; 11 positions agree with TRBD2. This CDR3 has 16 amino acids. The trim removed 3 bases at V and 2 bases at J, leaving 6 bases unmatched. Looked up from germline, CDR1 is MDHEN and CDR2 is SYDVKM. The CDR3: CASSFLTSGKTYEQYF. The CDR3 coding sequence is TGTGCCAGCAGTTTCCTGACTAGCGGGAAAACCTACGAGCAGTACTTC.

This clonotype was recorded a few times. This sequence joins TRBV23-1 and TRBJ2-6, with D hard to call. TRBV23-1 belongs to the ORF category, with a function that is uncertain. This CDR3 is built from 13 residues. The V end was cut by 4 bases, the J end by 3 bases, with 4 bases between. The CDR3 here is CASSRGGANVLTF. CDR3 in DNA: TGCGCCAGCAGTCGAGGTGGGGCCAACGTCCTGACTTTC.

This clonotype was seen a handful of times. The rearrangement links TRBV29-1 to TRBJ2-7, with 9 bases matching TRBD1. Germline V gives CDR1 SQVTM, CDR2 ANQGSEA. After removal of 6 bases from V and 9 bases from J, the junction contained 15 bases not matched to a gene. The CDR3 contains 14 residues. CDR3 amino acids: CSVGAGTGHHGQYF. The CDR3 region has the DNA TGCAGCGTCGGAGCCGGGACAGGGCACCACGGGCAGTACTTC.

About this clonotype: One end of the junction fails to match germline, which may point to a read error. V is TRBV7-6 and J is TRBJ2-3; 10 nucleotides match TRBD2. The CDR3 covers 17 residues. CDR1 and CDR2 (germline): SGHVS, FNYEAQ. The CDR3 here is CASSRRGASGRTDAQYF. DNA for the CDR3: TGTGCCAGCAGCCGCCGAGGGGCTAGCGGGAGAACAGATGCGCAGTATTTT.

This clonotype was seen a handful of times. The V call is TRBV6-2 or TRBV6-3, the J call TRBJ2-5, with D possibly TRBD2 on 5 matching bases. The CDR3 length is 15 residues. Germline values: CDR1 MNHEY, CDR2 SVGEGT. Trimming took off 2 bases at V and 7 bases at J, with 17 bases between the two ends. The CDR3 sequence: CASSYPEGGAGTQYF. The CDR3 DNA follows: TGTGCCAGCAGTTACCCGGAAGGCGGTGCGGGGACCCAGTACTTC.

The CDR3 coding sequence is TGCGCCAGCAGCTTGGTTGACTCCCAAGAGACCCAGTACTTC. Protein: CASSLVDSQETQYF. This rearrangement joins TRBV5-1 to TRBJ2-5; no definite D call. Per germline, CDR1 SGHRS and CDR2 YFSETQ. Trimming left V 0 bases short and J 1 base short, with 7 bases between. The CDR3 runs 14 residues.

This clonotype was counted a few times. The chain has TRBV7-2 and TRBJ2-5; D gene uncertain. The germline gives CDR1 SGHTA, CDR2 FQGNSA. This CDR3 comprises 13 residues. V was pared by 2 bases and J by 5 bases, with 9 bases between. The CDR3 DNA sequence: TGTGCCAGCAGCTTATCGGCGTGGGAGACCCAGTACTTC. Translation gives CASSLSAWETQYF.

This clonotype was observed a handful of times. The chain employs TRBV29-1 and TRBJ2-7, with 9 bases lining up with TRBD1. The length of the CDR3 is 12 residues. V shed 6 bases and J 5 bases; nucleotides not matched to a gene: 5. CDR1 is SQVTM and CDR2 is ANQGSEA in the germline V gene. CDR3 residues: CSVGTGTHEQYF. The CDR3 coding sequence is TGCAGCGTCGGGACAGGGACACACGAGCAGTACTTC.

V usage is TRBV9 and J usage is TRBJ1-6; 9 nucleotides line up with TRBD1. The length of the CDR3 is 15 residues. The germline V gene encodes CDR1 SGDLS and CDR2 YYNGEE. V was clipped by 0 bases and J by 10 bases; unmatched bases: 5. CDR3 amino acids: CASSVEGTGLSPLHF. CDR3 in DNA: TGTGCCAGCAGCGTAGAGGGGACAGGGCTCTCACCCCTCCACTTT.

This clonotype has only a few counts. The chain is built from TRBV5-1 and TRBJ2-7; D ambiguous. V lost 0 bases and J lost 2, with 9 bases in between. From germline, CDR1 is SGHRS and CDR2 YFSETQ. The CDR3 extends over 14 amino acids. The CDR3 DNA follows: TGCGCCAGCAGCTTGGCCACAGCCGCCTACGAGCAGTACTTC. Its translation: CASSLATAAYEQYF.

This sequence joins TRBV28 and TRBJ2-7; perhaps D is TRBD1 or TRBD2 (6 bases each). Trimming pared 6 bases from V and 3 bases from J, leaving 18 bases between. From germline, CDR1 is MDHEN and CDR2 SYDVKM. This CDR3 is built from 15 residues. The CDR3 loop reads CASRPRGAGDYEQYF. CDR3 nucleotide sequence: TGTGCCAGCAGACCTAGGGGGGCAGGGGACTACGAGCAGTACTTC.

This clonotype was found a few times. The rearrangement joins TRBV10-3 to TRBJ2-1; 8 bases are shared with TRBD1. J was trimmed by 2 bases and V by 6 bases; bases with no gene match: 6. CDR1 and CDR2 from the germline V gene are ENHRY and SYGVKD. This CDR3 contains 15 residues. The CDR3 loop reads CAISRPGQAYNEQFF. CDR3 in DNA: TGTGCCATCAGCCGACCGGGACAGGCCTACAATGAGCAGTTCTTC.

This clonotype has more than one count but fewer than ten. This chain uses TRBV27 with TRBJ2-7; D ambiguous. The germline V and J ends were trimmed by 5 bases and 2 bases, with 13 bases remaining between them. The CDR3 runs 14 residues. The germline V gene has CDR1 MNHEY and CDR2 SMNVEV (reference sequence). The CDR3 protein is CASSTRPRAYEQYF. The CDR3 coding sequence is TGTGCCAGCAGTACCCGGCCACGGGCCTACGAGCAGTACTTC.

The chain combines TRBV2 with TRBJ2-7; no clear D gene. CDR3 length equals 13 residues. V was shortened by 3 bases and J by 0 bases, with 6 bases between the two germline ends. Germline values: CDR1 SNHLY, CDR2 FYNNEI. Here the CDR3 reads CASSDEDSYEQYF. The CDR3 DNA reads TGTGCCAGCAGTGACGAGGACTCCTACGAGCAGTACTTC.

The table lists this clonotype with many counts. The CDR3 loop is CASSRVGGRGADTQYF. CDR3 sequence (DNA): TGCGCCAGCAGCCGGGTAGGCGGGAGAGGAGCAGATACGCAGTATTTT. The chain carries TRBV4-3 and TRBJ2-3, with TRBD2 matching over 7 bases. V was pared by 4 bases and J by 4 bases, with 11 bases of the junction left unmatched. Germline V CDR1 and CDR2: LGHNA, YSLEER. This CDR3 has 16 amino acids.

This clonotype has just a few counts. The chain combines TRBV29-1 with TRBJ2-3, with 12 bases fitting TRBD2. The germline V gene has CDR1 SQVTM and CDR2 ANQGSEA. J lost 4 bases, V lost 7 bases, and 6 bases had no gene match. The length of the CDR3 is 14 residues. The CDR3 DNA reads TGCAGCGCCGGACTAGCGGGATTCGCAGATACGCAGTATTTT. Translated, it gives CSAGLAGFADTQYF.

This chain joins TRBV27 and TRBJ2-6; D might be TRBD2 (5 bases). There are 16 residues in the CDR3. Per the germline V gene, CDR1 is MNHEY and CDR2 is SMNVEV (reference sequence). The V end was cut by 3 bases, the J end by 4 bases, with 13 bases between. DNA of the CDR3: TGTGCCAGCAGTTTTTTAGGTCAGCGGGGGGCCAACGTCCTGACTTTC. As protein: CASSFLGQRGANVLTF.

As DNA, the CDR3 is TGTGCCAGCAGCTTACAGATCAATGAGCAGTTCTTC. This translates into CASSLQINEQFF. The rearrangement uses TRBV5-6 and TRBJ2-1; unclear D gene. This CDR3 has 12 amino acids. Germline-derived CDR1 and CDR2 are SGHDT and YYEEEE. Trimming took off 2 bases at V and 6 bases at J, with 6 bases between the two ends. Full variable domain (remainder filled in from reference TRBV5-6 and TRBJ2-1): DAGVTQSPTHLIKTRGQQVTLRCSPKSGHDTVSWYQQALGQGPQFIFQYYEEEERQRGNFPDRFSGHQFPNYSSELNVNALLLGDSALYLCASSLQINEQFFGPGTRLTVL.

The chain combines TRBV20-1 with TRBJ2-7; 9 nucleotides match TRBD2. Looked up from germline, CDR1 is DFQATT and CDR2 is SNEGSKA (reference sequence). Trimming took 0 bases from V and 5 from J; bases not matched to a gene: 8. The CDR3 sequence is 15 residues long. CDR3 sequence reads: CSARDSLLAGDEQYF. CDR3 sequence (DNA): TGCAGTGCTAGAGATTCCTTACTAGCGGGCGACGAGCAGTACTTC.

This clonotype was counted many times. V gene TRBV18 combines with J gene TRBJ2-1; D is uncertain. Germline-derived CDR1 and CDR2 are KGHSH and LQKENI. The CDR3 consists of 14 residues. Between the trimmed V and J ends, which lost 2 bases and 6 bases, there was a span of 11 bases. The CDR3 protein is CASSPKTRANEQFF. DNA for the CDR3: TGTGCCAGCTCACCAAAGACTCGGGCCAATGAGCAGTTCTTC.

This clonotype was seen at least ten times. The rearrangement joins TRBV20-1 to TRBJ2-2; D is possibly TRBD1 or TRBD2 (5 bases each). This CDR3 has 15 residues. V was cut by 0 bases and J by 3 bases, with 11 bases left in between. Per the germline V gene, CDR1 is DFQATT and CDR2 is SNEGSKA (reference sequence). The CDR3 DNA is TGCAGTGCTAGAGATGGGGGATATGACACCGGGGAGCTGTTTTTT. Protein sequence: CSARDGGYDTGELFF.

The chain is built from TRBV28 and TRBJ2-7; a weak D match, TRBD1 (6 bases). V dropped 5 bases and J dropped 7 bases, with 15 bases sitting between them. CDR3 size: 13 residues. In germline, CDR1 is MDHEN, CDR2 SYDVKM. The DNA of the CDR3 is TGTGCCAGCAGTCTAGCCACAGGGTTTGAGCAGTACTTC. Its protein is CASSLATGFEQYF.

The genes are TRBV18 and TRBJ2-1; TRBD2 matches 10 bases. Looked up from germline, CDR1 is KGHSH and CDR2 is LQKENI. This CDR3 has 18 residues. Trimming cost V 3 bases and J 7 bases; bases outside gene matches: 15. The CDR3 bases are TGTGCCAGCTCACCCCCCGGCGGGGCTAGCGGGAGAGGGAATGAGCAGTTCTTC. Translated, it gives CASSPPGGASGRGNEQFF.

The J gene is TRBJ2-1, the V gene TRBV18; 9 bases match TRBD1. Losses at the gene ends were 3 bases for V and 6 bases for J; bases not matched to a gene: 6. Germline values: CDR1 KGHSH, CDR2 LQKENI. This CDR3 is 15 amino acids long. CDR3 sequence (DNA): TGTGCCAGCTCACCGTCCGGGACAGGGATCAATGAGCAGTTCTTC. It translates to CASSPSGTGINEQFF.

V and J are TRBV20-1 and TRBJ2-3, with 11 bases identical to TRBD2. J gave up 4 bases and V 5 bases, and 8 bases lay outside the gene matches. The CDR3 contains 15 residues. Per the germline V gene, CDR1 is DFQATT and CDR2 is SNEGSKA (reference sequence). Here the CDR3 reads CSALAGGGPADTQYF. The CDR3, as DNA: TGCAGTGCTCTAGCGGGAGGCGGCCCCGCAGATACGCAGTATTTT.